A selection of T cell receptor beta chains follows, all from one sample in a study of cytomegalovirus exposure and HLA in healthy donors. Assay used: immunoSEQ multiplex PCR; TCRdb lists only in-frame clones, some missing. The sample records approximately 170,000 clones, over 70% being singletons. Material: PBMCs. The receptors derive from a man aged 50 or older in good health and CMV-seropositive. Each CDR3 is given with its conserved first and last residue. D genes are given only for firm matches. Some rows mark clone size as missing; the rest say once, few, many or name a class of expanded clone.

CASSSNGLRSFNEQFF	TGTGCCAGCAGCTCCAATGGACTTAGATCCTTCAATGAGCAGTTCTTC	.	.	TRBV7-3	TRBJ2-1
CASSLATGAYEQYF	TGCGCCAGCAGCTTGGCGACAGGGGCCTACGAGCAGTACTTC	once	TRBD1	TRBV5-1	TRBJ2-7
CASSLDLAGANVLTF	TGCGCCAGCAGCTTGGATTTAGCTGGGGCCAACGTCCTGACTTTC	.	.	TRBV5-1	TRBJ2-6
CASSIGRRTGELFF	TGTGCCAGTAGTATAGGAAGGAGGACCGGGGAGCTGTTTTTT	.	.	TRBV19	TRBJ2-2
CASSSPLAGYNEQFF	TGCGCCAGCAGCTCCCCGCTAGCGGGATACAATGAGCAGTTCTTC	.	TRBD2	TRBV5-1	TRBJ2-1
CASTTKGLLNTEAFF	TGTGCCAGCACCACCAAGGGACTGCTGAACACTGAAGCTTTCTTT	.	.	TRBV4-2	TRBJ1-1
CASSPAGGFTDTQYF	TGTGCCAGCAGCCCAGCGGGGGGGTTCACAGATACGCAGTATTTT	.	TRBD2	TRBV7-2	TRBJ2-3
CASSLGILASEQYF	TGTGCCAGCAGCTTAGGAATCCTAGCAAGCGAGCAGTACTTC	.	.	TRBV7-6	TRBJ2-7
CASSMPGTSGSNTGELFF	TGTGCCAGCAGCATGCCCGGGACTAGCGGCTCGAACACCGGGGAGCTGTTTTTT	.	.	TRBV21-1	TRBJ2-2
CASSPLRLKVSYNEQFF	TGTGCCAGCAGTCCCTTGAGGCTGAAGGTCTCCTACAATGAGCAGTTCTTC	.	.	TRBV14	TRBJ2-1
CASSWTGRANGYTF	TGTGCCAGCAGTTGGACAGGAAGGGCGAATGGCTACACCTTC	.	TRBD1	TRBV28	TRBJ1-2
CAWTKGQGARIGGYTF	TGTGCCTGGACTAAGGGACAGGGGGCGAGGATTGGTGGCTACACCTTC	.	TRBD1	TRBV30	TRBJ1-2
CASRAQGLSGELFF	TGTGCCAGCAGGGCACAGGGGTTATCCGGGGAGCTGTTTTTT	.	TRBD1	TRBV2	TRBJ2-2
CASSSGGGFEQYF	TGTGCCAGCAGTTCCGGGGGGGGGTTCGAGCAGTACTTC	once	TRBD2	TRBV28	TRBJ2-7
CASSVAPGLSSYNEQFF	TGTGCCAGCAGCGTAGCCCCAGGGTTGAGCTCCTACAATGAGCAGTTCTTC	.	.	TRBV9	TRBJ2-1
CASSQAVGANTEAFF	TGTGCCAGCAGCCAAGCCGTAGGAGCGAACACTGAAGCTTTCTTT	.	.	TRBV4-2	TRBJ1-1
CASSPRSHDYEQYF	TGTGCCAGTAGTCCCCGTAGTCACGATTACGAGCAGTACTTC	.	.	TRBV19	TRBJ2-7
CASSPLPPRGRGYEQYF	TGTGCCAGCTCACCACTGCCCCCCCGGGGCAGGGGGTACGAGCAGTACTTC	.	TRBD1	TRBV18	TRBJ2-7
CASSQEVATDTQYF	TGCGCCAGCAGCCAAGAAGTAGCTACCGATACGCAGTATTTT	.	.	TRBV4-1	TRBJ2-3
CASSTRQGAPGNTIYF	TGTGCCAGTAGTACTCGACAGGGGGCACCTGGAAACACCATATATTTT	.	TRBD1	TRBV19	TRBJ1-3
CASSPPGTRDEQFF	TGCGCCAGCAGCCCACCCGGGACTAGAGATGAGCAGTTCTTC	.	TRBD2	TRBV4-1	TRBJ2-1
CASSAQALYGYTF	TGTGCCAGCAGTGCCCAGGCGCTCTATGGCTACACCTTC	.	.	TRBV6-5	TRBJ1-2
CASSLDGGLSYEQYF	TGTGCCAGCAGCTTAGACGGGGGACTTTCCTACGAGCAGTACTTC	.	.	TRBV5-6	TRBJ2-7